This T cell receptor (beta chain) emerged from a study of blood T cell repertoires in COVID-19. The CDR3 sequence is 16 residues long. Germline V gene sequence: CDR1 KGHDR, CDR2 SFDVKD. Trimming at V came to 5 bases and at J to 1 base, leaving 8 bases not matched to a gene. Per the authors' pipeline: Using reference gene primer amplification, nucleated cell counts were estimated. Profiling relied on immunoSEQ multiplex PCR, and the TCRdb table lists in-frame clones only, not all of them. Clone size and V and J calls were adopted from that table, with D and trimming inferred from the DNA. The table shows some 350,000 clones, with more than 80% occurring only once. Patients in Seattle were enrolled during active infection, then followed longitudinally.

Input material: peripheral blood. This TCR came from a woman under 40 with COVID-19, enrolled during active disease. V is TRBV24-1 and J is TRBJ2-5; 8 nucleotides agree with TRBD2. CDR3 in DNA: TGTGCCACCAGTGGGGGGGCGGGGGGAACCCAAGAGACCCAGTACTTC. The encoded protein is CATSGGAGGTQETQYF.